The rows below give T cell receptor beta chains drawn from one sample of a study of OX40 agonist ivuxolimab in advanced cancers. Profiling relied on immunoSEQ multiplex PCR, and the TCRdb table lists in-frame clones only, not all of them. The table lists approximately 94,000 clones, about 90% of them singletons. This specimen consisted of CD4+ or CD8+ T cells sorted from blood, obtained in a trial of the OX40 agonist ivuxolimab. Receptors originate from an adult with an advanced solid tumor such as melanoma, head and neck, liver or kidney cancer. The CDR3 runs from the conserved cysteine through the conserved F or W. D genes are given only for firm matches. Part of the rows lack a size; the others show once, few, many or a class for expanded clones.

j_gene	v_gene	d_gene	abundance	CDR3aa	CDR3nt
TRBJ2-3	TRBV7-2	NA	NA	CASSLAGLYTDTQYF	TGTGCCAGCAGCTTAGCAGGACTTTACACAGATACGCAGTATTTT
TRBJ2-5	TRBV6-1	NA	once	CASSEGGQETQYF	TGTGCCAGCAGTGAAGGTGGTCAAGAGACCCAGTACTTC
TRBJ2-3	TRBV18	NA	few	CASSPRATTDTQYF	TGTGCCAGCTCACCACGGGCTACCACAGATACGCAGTATTTT
TRBJ1-5	TRBV30	NA	once	CARTGMGDQPQHF	TGTGCCCGTACAGGGATGGGTGATCAGCCCCAGCATTTT
TRBJ2-4	TRBV19	TRBD2	NA	CASRAGGGKNIQYF	TGTGCCAGCCGAGCGGGAGGGGGCAAAAACATTCAGTACTTC
TRBJ2-4	TRBV7-9	NA	NA	CASSSPTGAELAKNIQYF	TGTGCCAGCAGCTCCCCCACGGGGGCAGAGCTAGCCAAAAACATTCAGTACTTC
TRBJ2-1	TRBV7-9	TRBD2	NA	CASSSGTSGGYNEQFF	TGTGCCAGCAGCTCGGGGACTAGCGGGGGTTACAATGAGCAGTTCTTC
TRBJ2-7	TRBV15	TRBD2	NA	CATSREAGGSYEQYF	TGTGCCACCAGCAGAGAGGCGGGGGGCTCCTACGAGCAGTACTTC
TRBJ2-4	TRBV11-1	NA	NA	CASSLALPRGAQYIQYF	TGTGCCAGCAGCTTAGCCCTTCCCCGGGGCGCGCAGTACATTCAGTACTTC
TRBJ1-4	TRBV5-4	TRBD1	NA	CASSLGRQGSNEKLFF	TGTGCCAGCAGCTTGGGACGACAGGGATCTAATGAAAAACTGTTTTTT
TRBJ2-7	TRBV5-8	TRBD1	NA	CASSIGTVFTYEQYF	TGTGCCAGCAGCATCGGGACAGTTTTTACCTACGAGCAGTACTTC
TRBJ2-3	TRBV7-2	NA	NA	CASSSQSSGTDTQYF	TGTGCCAGCAGCTCCCAATCGAGTGGGACAGATACGCAGTATTTT
TRBJ1-1	TRBV29-1	TRBD1	NA	CSVEDLSWEDRADTEAFF	TGCAGCGTTGAAGATCTGTCGTGGGAGGACAGGGCGGACACTGAAGCTTTCTTT
TRBJ2-5	TRBV9	TRBD1	NA	CASSVSGGARETQYF	TGTGCCAGCAGCGTTTCAGGGGGCGCGAGGGAGACCCAGTACTTC
TRBJ1-4	TRBV6-6	TRBD1	NA	CASSTADRGNEKLFF	TGTGCCAGCAGTACGGCGGACAGGGGTAATGAAAAACTGTTTTTT
TRBJ1-1	TRBV30	NA	NA	CACAKIFAEAFF	TGTGCCTGCGCTAAGATTTTCGCTGAAGCTTTCTTT
TRBJ2-5	TRBV7-3	NA	NA	CASSPQGREQETQYF	TGTGCCAGCAGCCCCCAAGGACGGGAACAAGAGACCCAGTACTTC
TRBJ1-5	TRBV10-3	NA	NA	CAISDGRSNQPQHF	TGTGCCATCAGTGACGGACGGAGCAATCAGCCCCAGCATTTT
TRBJ2-1	TRBV9	NA	NA	CASSVGTQGRSSYNEQFF	TGTGCCAGCAGCGTAGGTACCCAGGGGAGAAGCTCCTACAATGAGCAGTTCTTC
TRBJ1-5	TRBV11-3	TRBD1	NA	CASSLNSGGQPQHF	TGTGCCAGCAGCTTAAATTCAGGGGGTCAGCCCCAGCATTTT
TRBJ2-3	TRBV6-6	NA	NA	CASSWTLPSTDTQYF	TGTGCCAGCAGCTGGACGTTGCCCAGCACAGATACGCAGTATTTT
TRBJ1-2	TRBV9	NA	NA	CASSAQGLGNYGYTF	TGTGCCAGCAGCGCACAGGGTTTGGGTAACTATGGCTACACCTTC
TRBJ1-3	TRBV10-3	NA	NA	CATSGTTAGNTIYF	TGTGCCACCTCCGGGACAACTGCTGGAAACACCATATATTTT
TRBJ1-2	TRBV5-6	NA	NA	CASSLVAVNYGYTF	TGTGCCAGCAGCTTGGTAGCAGTTAACTATGGCTACACCTTC
TRBJ1-1	TRBV25-1	NA	NA	CASSLRDTEAFF	TGTGCCAGCAGTTTACGGGACACTGAAGCTTTCTTT
TRBJ1-2	TRBV29-1	TRBD1	NA	CSVWTGPPNYGYTF	TGCAGCGTGTGGACAGGGCCTCCTAACTATGGCTACACCTTC
TRBJ1-6	TRBV6-5	NA	NA	CASSYSRSSYNSPLHF	TGTGCCAGCAGTTACTCTCGAAGCTCCTATAATTCACCCCTCCACTTT
TRBJ2-3	TRBV28	NA	NA	CASMGEYTDTQYF	TGTGCCAGCATGGGCGAGTACACAGATACGCAGTATTTT
TRBJ2-6	TRBV5-5	NA	NA	CASSLGPVGANVLTF	TGTGCCAGCAGCTTGGGGCCCGTCGGGGCCAACGTCCTGACTTTC
TRBJ2-7	TRBV18	TRBD1	NA	CASSPQTGNPYEQYF	TGTGCCAGCTCACCTCAGACAGGGAACCCCTACGAGCAGTACTTC
TRBJ2-2	TRBV10-2	NA	NA	CASSEGFVWTGELFF	TGCGCCAGCAGTGAAGGCTTTGTCTGGACCGGGGAGCTGTTTTTT
TRBJ2-2	TRBV7-3	TRBD1	NA	CASSFSGTGNTGELFF	TGTGCCAGCAGCTTCTCCGGGACAGGGAACACCGGGGAGCTGTTTTTT
TRBJ2-5	TRBV2	TRBD2	NA	CASSDSAGAWETQYF	TGTGCCAGCAGTGATAGTGCGGGAGCTTGGGAGACCCAGTACTTC
TRBJ2-7	TRBV30	NA	NA	CAWNTGSHEQYF	TGTGCCTGGAATACAGGGAGCCACGAGCAGTACTTC
TRBJ2-7	TRBV11-3	NA	NA	CASSSGLVLTGEQYF	TGTGCCAGCAGCTCCGGGCTAGTCTTAACGGGCGAGCAGTACTTC
TRBJ1-6	TRBV6-1	TRBD1	once	CASRRDRQDNSPLHF	TGTGCCAGCAGGAGGGACAGGCAGGATAATTCACCCCTCCACTTT
TRBJ1-2	TRBV10-3	NA	once	CAIRNGEAGYTF	TGTGCCATCAGAAATGGGGAGGCTGGCTACACCTTC
TRBJ1-2	TRBV11-3	NA	NA	CASSLAGKYGYTF	TGTGCCAGCAGCTTAGCAGGGAAATATGGCTACACCTTC
TRBJ2-5	TRBV19	NA	NA	CASRGLSGMGETQYF	TGTGCCAGTCGGGGGTTGAGTGGAATGGGAGAGACCCAGTACTTC
TRBJ2-3	TRBV6-6	TRBD2	once	CASSYSGTSATDTQYF	TGTGCCAGCAGTTACTCTGGGACTAGCGCGACAGATACGCAGTATTTT
TRBJ1-6	TRBV28	TRBD1	NA	CASTMVGDRENSPLHF	TGTGCCAGCACTATGGTCGGGGACAGAGAAAATTCACCCCTCCACTTT
TRBJ1-3	TRBV12-5	NA	once	CASGPEGYSGNTIYF	TGTGCTAGTGGTCCCGAGGGGTACTCTGGAAACACCATATATTTT
TRBJ2-2	TRBV7-2	NA	NA	CASSFRLAGELFF	TGTGCCAGCAGCTTTCGCCTCGCCGGGGAGCTGTTTTTT
TRBJ2-3	TRBV11-3	NA	NA	CASSFLRGLNTDTQYF	TGTGCCAGCAGCTTCCTCCGCGGGCTGAACACAGATACGCAGTATTTT
TRBJ2-7	TRBV28	NA	once	CASSPPGSVNYF	TGTGCCAGCAGCCCCCCGGGCAGCGTTAATTACTTC
TRBJ1-1	TRBV21-1	NA	NA	CASSIRPNTEAFF	TGTGCCAGCAGCATTCGTCCGAACACTGAAGCTTTCTTT
TRBJ2-7	TRBV19	TRBD1	NA	CASSIPGTGRNEQYF	TGTGCCAGTAGTATTCCCGGGACAGGGCGGAACGAGCAGTACTTC
TRBJ2-5	TRBV5-1	TRBD2	NA	CASSWEGRGETQYF	TGCGCCAGCAGCTGGGAGGGACGGGGAGAGACCCAGTACTTC
TRBJ2-2	TRBV29-1	TRBD2	once	CSVGTSSGELFF	TGCAGCGTTGGGACTAGCTCCGGGGAGCTGTTTTTT
TRBJ1-2	TRBV2	TRBD1	NA	CASSKGAPNYGYTF	TGTGCCAGCAGTAAGGGGGCCCCTAACTATGGCTACACCTTC
TRBJ2-2	TRBV10-3	TRBD1	NA	CAISARQGLNTGELFF	TGTGCCATCAGTGCCCGACAGGGTCTCAACACCGGGGAGCTGTTTTTT